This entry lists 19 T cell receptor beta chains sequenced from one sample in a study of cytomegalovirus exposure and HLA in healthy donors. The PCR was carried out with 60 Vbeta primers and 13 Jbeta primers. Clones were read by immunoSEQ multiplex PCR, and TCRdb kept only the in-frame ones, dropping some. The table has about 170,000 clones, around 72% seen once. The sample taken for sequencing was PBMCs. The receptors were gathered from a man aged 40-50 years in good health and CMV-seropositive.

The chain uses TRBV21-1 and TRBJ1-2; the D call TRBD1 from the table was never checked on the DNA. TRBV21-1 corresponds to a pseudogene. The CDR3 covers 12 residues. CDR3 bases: TGTGCCAGCAGCCGACAGGGGCATGGCTACACCTTC. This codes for CASSRQGHGYTF.

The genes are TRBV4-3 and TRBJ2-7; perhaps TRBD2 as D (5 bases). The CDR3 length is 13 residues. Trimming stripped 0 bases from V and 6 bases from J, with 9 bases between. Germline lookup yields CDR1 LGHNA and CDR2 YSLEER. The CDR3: CASSQDPSGEQYF. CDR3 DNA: TGCGCCAGCAGCCAAGATCCGAGCGGCGAGCAGTACTTC.

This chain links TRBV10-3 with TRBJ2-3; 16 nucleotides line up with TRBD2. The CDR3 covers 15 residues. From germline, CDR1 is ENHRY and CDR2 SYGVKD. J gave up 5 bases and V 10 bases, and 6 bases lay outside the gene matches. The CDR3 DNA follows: TGTGCCACGGGACTAGCGGGGGGGCTAGTAGATACGCAGTATTTT. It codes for CATGLAGGLVDTQYF.

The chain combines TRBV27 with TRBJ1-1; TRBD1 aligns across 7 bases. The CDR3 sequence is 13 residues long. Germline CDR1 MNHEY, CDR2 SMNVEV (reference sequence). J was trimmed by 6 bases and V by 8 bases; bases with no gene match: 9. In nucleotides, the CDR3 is TGTGCCAGCGCAAGAGGGGGCTCGGCTGAAGCTTTCTTT. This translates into CASARGGSAEAFF.

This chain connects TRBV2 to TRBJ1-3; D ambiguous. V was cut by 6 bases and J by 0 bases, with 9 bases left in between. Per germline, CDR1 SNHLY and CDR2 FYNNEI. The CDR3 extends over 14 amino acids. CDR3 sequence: CASRAINSGNTIYF. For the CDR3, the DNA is TGTGCCAGCAGAGCAATCAACTCTGGAAACACCATATATTTT.

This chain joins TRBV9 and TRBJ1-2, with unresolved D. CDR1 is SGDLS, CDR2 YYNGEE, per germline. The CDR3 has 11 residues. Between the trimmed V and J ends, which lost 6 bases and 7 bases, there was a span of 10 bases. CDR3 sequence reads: CASTHSGGYTF. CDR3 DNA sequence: TGTGCCAGCACCCATAGTGGTGGCTACACCTTC.

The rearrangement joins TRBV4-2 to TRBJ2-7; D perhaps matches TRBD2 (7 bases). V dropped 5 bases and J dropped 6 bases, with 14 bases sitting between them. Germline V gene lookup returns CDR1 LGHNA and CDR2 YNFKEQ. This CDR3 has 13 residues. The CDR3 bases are TGTGCCAGCAGCGGGGGGGGGCGCGTCGAGCAGTACTTC. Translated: CASSGGGRVEQYF.

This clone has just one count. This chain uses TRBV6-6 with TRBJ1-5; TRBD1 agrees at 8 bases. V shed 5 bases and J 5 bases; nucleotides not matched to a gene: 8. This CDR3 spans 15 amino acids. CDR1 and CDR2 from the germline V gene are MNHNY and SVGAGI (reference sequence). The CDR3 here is CASSTDRDGYQPQHF. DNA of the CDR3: TGTGCCAGCAGTACGGACAGGGATGGGTATCAGCCCCAGCATTTT.

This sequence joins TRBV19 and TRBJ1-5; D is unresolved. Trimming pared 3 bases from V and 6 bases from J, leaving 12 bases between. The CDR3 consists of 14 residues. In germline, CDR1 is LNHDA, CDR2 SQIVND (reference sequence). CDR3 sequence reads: CASSIPGFGQPQHF. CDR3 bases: TGTGCCAGTAGTATCCCCGGGTTTGGTCAGCCCCAGCATTTT.

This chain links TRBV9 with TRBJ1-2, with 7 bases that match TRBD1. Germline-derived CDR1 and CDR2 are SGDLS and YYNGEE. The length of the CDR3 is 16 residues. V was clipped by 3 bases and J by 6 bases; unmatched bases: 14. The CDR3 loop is CASSADDRESLDGYTF. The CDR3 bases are TGTGCCAGCAGCGCCGACGACAGGGAGAGTTTGGATGGCTACACCTTC.

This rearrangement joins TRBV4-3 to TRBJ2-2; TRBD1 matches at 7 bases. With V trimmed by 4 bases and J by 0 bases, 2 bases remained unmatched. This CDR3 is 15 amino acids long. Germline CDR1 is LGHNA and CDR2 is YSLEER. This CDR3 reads CASSLRGTNTGELFF. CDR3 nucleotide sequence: TGCGCCAGCAGCCTCAGGGGGACGAACACCGGGGAGCTGTTTTTT.

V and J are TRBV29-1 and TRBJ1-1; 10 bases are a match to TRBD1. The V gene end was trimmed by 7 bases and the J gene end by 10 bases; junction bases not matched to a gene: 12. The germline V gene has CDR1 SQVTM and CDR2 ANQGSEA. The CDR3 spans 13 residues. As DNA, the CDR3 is TGCAGCGGCCGGACAGGGGGGAGATTCGGAGCTTTCTTT. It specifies CSGRTGGRFGAFF.

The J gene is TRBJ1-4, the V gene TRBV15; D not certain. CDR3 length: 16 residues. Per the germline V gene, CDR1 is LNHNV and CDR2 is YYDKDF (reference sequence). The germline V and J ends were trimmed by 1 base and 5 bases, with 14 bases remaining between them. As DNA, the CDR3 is TGTGCCACCAGCAGAGTACGGGTAGGCTCAAATGAAAAACTGTTTTTT. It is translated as CATSRVRVGSNEKLFF. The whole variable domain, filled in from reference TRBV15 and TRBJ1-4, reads DAMVIQNPRYQVTQFGKPVTLSCSQTLNHNVMYWYQQKSSQAPKLLFHYYDKDFNNEADTPDNFQSRRPNTSFCFLDIRSPGLGDTAMYLCATSRVRVGSNEKLFFGSGTQLSVL.

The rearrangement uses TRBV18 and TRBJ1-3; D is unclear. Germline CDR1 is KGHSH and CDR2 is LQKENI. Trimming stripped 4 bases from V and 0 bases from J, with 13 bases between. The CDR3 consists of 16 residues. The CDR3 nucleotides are TGTGCCAGCTCACAGGAGACGACCAGCTCTGGAAACACCATATATTTT. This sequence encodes CASSQETTSSGNTIYF.

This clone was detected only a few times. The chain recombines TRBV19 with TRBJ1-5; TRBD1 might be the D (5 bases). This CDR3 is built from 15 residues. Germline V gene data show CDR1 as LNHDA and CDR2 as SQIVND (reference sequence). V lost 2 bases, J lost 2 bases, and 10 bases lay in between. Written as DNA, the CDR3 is TGTGCCAGTAGTATAAGGCAGGGTGGCAATCAGCCCCAGCATTTT. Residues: CASSIRQGGNQPQHF.

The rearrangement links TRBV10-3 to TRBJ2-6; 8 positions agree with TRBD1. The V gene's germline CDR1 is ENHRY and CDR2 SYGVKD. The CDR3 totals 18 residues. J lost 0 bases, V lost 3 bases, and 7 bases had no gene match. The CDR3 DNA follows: TGTGCCATCAGTGACGGGACAGGCCGTGACTCTGGGGCCAACGTCCTGACTTTC. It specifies CAISDGTGRDSGANVLTF.

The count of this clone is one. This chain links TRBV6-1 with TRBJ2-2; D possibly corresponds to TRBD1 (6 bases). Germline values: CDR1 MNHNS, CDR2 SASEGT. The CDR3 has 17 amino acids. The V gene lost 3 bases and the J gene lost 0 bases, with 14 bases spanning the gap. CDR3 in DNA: TGTGCCAGCAGTGATTCGAGGGGGATTACGAACACCGGGGAGCTGTTTTTT. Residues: CASSDSRGITNTGELFF.

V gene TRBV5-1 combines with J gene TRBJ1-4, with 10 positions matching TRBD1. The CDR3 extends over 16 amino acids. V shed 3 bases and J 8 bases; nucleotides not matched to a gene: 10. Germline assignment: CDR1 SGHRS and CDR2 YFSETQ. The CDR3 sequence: CASSSTGGAVGEKLFF. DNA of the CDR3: TGCGCCAGCAGCTCGACAGGGGGCGCGGTTGGAGAAAAACTGTTTTTT.

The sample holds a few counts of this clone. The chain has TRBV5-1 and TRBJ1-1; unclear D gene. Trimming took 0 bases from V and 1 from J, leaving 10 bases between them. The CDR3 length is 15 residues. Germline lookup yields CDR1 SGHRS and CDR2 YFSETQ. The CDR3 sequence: CASSLDKHRNTEAFF. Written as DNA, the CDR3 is TGCGCCAGCAGCTTGGACAAACACAGGAACACTGAAGCTTTCTTT.